A few counts support the clone carrying this T cell receptor beta chain. Its antigen remains unknown. Using its own MiXCR run on the RT-PCR reads, TCRdb lists one record per CDR3 protein. The data show about 520,000 distinct CDR3 sequences, 7.2% seen once. Germline loops: CDR1 SEHNR, CDR2 FQNEAQ (reference sequence). The CDR3 length is 13 residues. The ends were cut back, 1 base at V and 10 bases at J, with 11 bases in the middle. This entry is derived from a study of response to subunit inactivated influenza vaccine. Findings and limits, study-wide: It was the authors' suggestion that each seasonal influenza vaccination recruits few new T cells.

Material: PBMCs from blood, obtained roughly 24 months after vaccination. The V and J genes are TRBV7-9 and TRBJ2-1; D unclear. This TCR derives from a man in his fifties or sixties who received an inactivated influenza vaccine. Here the CDR3 reads CASSLEAPREQFF. The CDR3 DNA follows: TGTGCCAGCAGCTTAGAGGCCCCCAGGGAGCAGTTCTTC.